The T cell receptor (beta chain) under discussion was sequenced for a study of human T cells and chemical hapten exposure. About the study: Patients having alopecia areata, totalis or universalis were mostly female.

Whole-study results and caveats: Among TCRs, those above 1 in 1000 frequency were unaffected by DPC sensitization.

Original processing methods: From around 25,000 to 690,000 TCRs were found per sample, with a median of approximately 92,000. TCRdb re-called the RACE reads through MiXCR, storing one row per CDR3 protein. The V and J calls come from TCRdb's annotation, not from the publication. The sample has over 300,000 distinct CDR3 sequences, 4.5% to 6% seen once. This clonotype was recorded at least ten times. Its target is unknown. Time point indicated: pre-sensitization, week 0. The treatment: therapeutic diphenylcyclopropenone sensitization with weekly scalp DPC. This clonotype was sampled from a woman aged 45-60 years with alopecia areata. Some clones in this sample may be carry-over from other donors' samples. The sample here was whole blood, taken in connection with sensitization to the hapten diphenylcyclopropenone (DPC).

As DNA, the CDR3 is TGTGTAATCAGCGGGGTCTACAATGAGCAGTTCTTC. Translation gives CVISGVYNEQFF. The genes are TRBV6-2 or TRBV6-3 and TRBJ2-1; TRBD2 matches 7 bases. The CDR3 has 12 amino acids. Germline values: CDR1 MNHEY, CDR2 SVGEGT.